The entry below gives a single T cell receptor (beta chain) sequence along with its context. The antigen is undetermined. Germline lookup yields CDR1 PRHDT and CDR2 FYEKMQ (reference sequence). This CDR3 is 18 amino acids long. Deletions cut 2 bases from V and 7 bases from J, with 27 bases between. This specimen belongs to a study of CD8+CD57+ T cells in acquired aplastic anemia. The wider study: On average, sorted CD4+ and CD8+ cells gave approximately 3 ug of DNA. Notes on the study in general: The same twenty-nine CD8+ CDR3 sequences occurred in patients and in controls. Any difference that existed in CD8+ Simpson's diversity between patients and controls was not significant.

All sequencing subjects had displayed CD8+CD57+ cell expansion on flow cytometry. No therapy was given to patients before blood sampling. TCR beta VDJ and CDR3 were profiled, and genomic DNA was the template. TCRdb passed the reads through MiXCR, listing each CDR3 protein once. Found here are 150,000 to 200,000 distinct CDR3 sequences, 40% to 50% of them singletons; the top ten hold approximately 1%. This sequence originates from a human donor with aplastic anemia. Sequencing used sorted CD4+, CD8+, or CD8+CD57+ T cells (not recorded which) from PBMCs. V gene TRBV13 combines with J gene TRBJ2-7; D remains unclear. CDR3 in amino acids: CASSLSPRGLAPASEQYF. DNA of the CDR3: TGTGCCAGCAGCTTATCTCCCCGAGGCCTGGCACCGGCTAGTGAGCAGTACTTC.